The clone carrying this TCR beta chain has ten or more counts. Antigen specificity is unknown. CDR1 is SGHRS and CDR2 is YFSETQ in the germline V gene. This CDR3 contains 13 residues. V gave up 4 bases and J gave up 5 bases; unmatched junction bases: 4. The sample belongs to a study of post-analysis software for immune sequencing data. On the study more broadly: Relapsing-remitting, secondary progressive and progressive-relapsing multiple sclerosis were all included among the disease courses. Findings of the study overall: Five TRBV segments, including TRBV5-6, TRBV5-1 and TRBV20-1, were more frequent in patients than controls. For normalized Chao1 diversity, multiple sclerosis patients scored significantly lower than controls did. F measure showed strong co-clustering of same-batch samples.

TCR beta cDNA libraries included unique molecular identifiers. The authors obtained roughly 0.5 million cDNA molecules from approximately 1 to 10 million T cells. TCRdb reprocessed the PCR reads with MiXCR, giving one entry per CDR3 protein. Found here are around 250,000 distinct CDR3 sequences, around 34% of them singletons; the top ten hold 4.5% to 5.5%. The sequenced sample consisted of blood. The J gene is TRBJ2-5, the V gene TRBV5-1; 8 nucleotides align to TRBD1. The origin of this receptor is a girl between 5 and 17 years old with multiple sclerosis. DNA for the CDR3: TGCGCCAGCAGCCCGGACAGGGCGGAGACCCAGTACTTC. Residues: CASSPDRAETQYF. Full variable domain (outside the CDR3, taken from reference TRBV5-1 and TRBJ2-5): KAGVTQTPRYLIKTRGQQVTLSCSPISGHRSVSWYQQTPGQGLQFLFEYFSETQRNKGNFPGRFSGRQFSNSRSEMNVSTLELGDSALYLCASSPDRAETQYFGPGTRLLVL.